These T cell receptor beta chains were read from a single sample in a study of T cell repertoires in cytomegalovirus infection. In TCRdb, the reads were re-called with MiXCR into one record per CDR3 protein. The sample includes approximately 200,000 distinct CDR3 sequences, over 20% of them seen just once. Sequenced: CD8+ T cells from PBMCs. The receptor source for this set is a human donor in good health (CMV status not recorded). Some clones in this sample may be carry-over from other donors' samples. CDR3s include the opening cysteine and the closing phenylalanine or tryptophan. Fields, in order: V gene, D gene, clone size, J gene, CDR3 protein, CDR3 DNA. D genes are given only for firm matches. Where a row states a size, it is once, few, many or the class of an expanded clone; other rows omit it.

V gene: TRBV28
D gene: NA
clone size: NA
J gene: TRBJ2-5
CDR3 protein: CASSSHPGFPGETQYF
CDR3 DNA: TGTGCCAGCAGTTCCCACCCCGGTTTTCCCGGGGAGACCCAGTACTTC

V gene: TRBV27
D gene: NA
clone size: few
J gene: TRBJ2-2
CDR3 protein: CASSLEGHTGELFF
CDR3 DNA: TGTGCCAGCAGTTTAGAGGGACACACCGGGGAGCTGTTTTTT

V gene: TRBV7-2
D gene: NA
clone size: few
J gene: TRBJ2-7
CDR3 protein: CASSFSGGVNYEQYF
CDR3 DNA: TGTGCCAGCAGCTTTTCCGGCGGGGTGAACTACGAGCAGTACTTC

V gene: TRBV7-8
D gene: TRBD1
clone size: NA
J gene: TRBJ1-6
CDR3 protein: CASSSRDREDSPLHF
CDR3 DNA: TGTGCCAGCAGCTCGAGGGACAGGGAGGATTCACCCCTCCACTTT

V gene: TRBV15
D gene: NA
clone size: NA
J gene: TRBJ2-5
CDR3 protein: CATSRDPTGKETQYF
CDR3 DNA: TGTGCCACCAGCAGAGATCCGACAGGCAAAGAGACCCAGTACTTC

V gene: TRBV6-5
D gene: NA
clone size: many
J gene: TRBJ2-2
CDR3 protein: CASSYSSTGELFF
CDR3 DNA: TGTGCCAGCAGTTACTCCTCCACCGGGGAGCTGTTTTTT

V gene: TRBV28
D gene: NA
clone size: NA
J gene: TRBJ1-5
CDR3 protein: CASSSYEGVNQPQHF
CDR3 DNA: TGTGCCAGCAGTTCGTACGAGGGGGTTAATCAGCCCCAGCATTTT

V gene: TRBV28
D gene: TRBD1
clone size: few
J gene: TRBJ2-5
CDR3 protein: CASSLILLTGQGARETQYF
CDR3 DNA: TGTGCCAGCAGTTTAATTCTCCTTACGGGACAGGGGGCTCGTGAGACCCAGTACTTC

V gene: TRBV20-1
D gene: NA
clone size: few
J gene: TRBJ1-1
CDR3 protein: CSAREGTKTEAFF
CDR3 DNA: TGCAGTGCTAGGGAGGGGACGAAGACTGAAGCTTTCTTT

V gene: TRBV7-6
D gene: NA
clone size: many
J gene: TRBJ2-3
CDR3 protein: CASSLAESRVTDTQYF
CDR3 DNA: TGTGCCAGCAGCTTAGCGGAATCGAGGGTCACAGATACGCAGTATTTT

V gene: TRBV19
D gene: NA
clone size: NA
J gene: TRBJ2-1
CDR3 protein: CASTAGGLTEQFF
CDR3 DNA: TGTGCCAGTACCGCAGGTGGGCTAACTGAGCAGTTCTTC

V gene: TRBV2
D gene: TRBD2
clone size: NA
J gene: TRBJ2-5
CDR3 protein: CASSFPLAGANQETQYF
CDR3 DNA: TGTGCCAGCAGTTTCCCGCTAGCGGGGGCCAACCAAGAGACCCAGTACTTC

V gene: TRBV28
D gene: NA
clone size: many
J gene: TRBJ1-1
CDR3 protein: CASRELEGYNTEAFF
CDR3 DNA: TGTGCCAGCAGAGAACTGGAGGGTTATAACACTGAAGCTTTCTTT

V gene: TRBV11-2
D gene: NA
clone size: few
J gene: TRBJ1-1
CDR3 protein: CASSPWHTMNTEAFF
CDR3 DNA: TGTGCCAGCAGCCCGTGGCACACTATGAACACTGAAGCTTTCTTT